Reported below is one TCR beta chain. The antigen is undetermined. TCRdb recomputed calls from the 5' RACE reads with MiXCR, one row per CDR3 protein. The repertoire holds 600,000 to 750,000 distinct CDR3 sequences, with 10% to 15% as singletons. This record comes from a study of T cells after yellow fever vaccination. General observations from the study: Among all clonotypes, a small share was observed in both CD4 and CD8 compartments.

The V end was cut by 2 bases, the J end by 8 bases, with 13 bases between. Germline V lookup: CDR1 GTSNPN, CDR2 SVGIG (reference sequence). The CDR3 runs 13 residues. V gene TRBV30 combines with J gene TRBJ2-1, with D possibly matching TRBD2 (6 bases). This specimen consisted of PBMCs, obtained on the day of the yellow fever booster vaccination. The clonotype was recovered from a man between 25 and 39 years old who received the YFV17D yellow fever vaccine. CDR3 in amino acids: CAWSLAGSDEQFF. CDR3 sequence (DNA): TGTGCCTGGAGTCTGGCGGGGTCGGATGAGCAGTTCTTC.